The clone carrying this T cell receptor (beta chain) was counted only a few times. The data derive from a study of blood T cell repertoires in COVID-19. Study background: Acute-phase and convalescent COVID-19 samples originated in the United States, Italy and Spain. In each case, the material was cDNA or gDNA derived from T cells, B-cell-depleted T cells, or PBMCs.

Patients of the Seattle cohort, enrolled during active infection, were followed longitudinally. The ends lost 4 bases at V and 2 bases at J; junction bases unmatched: 3. This CDR3 has 15 amino acids. Germline V CDR1 and CDR2: SGDLS, YYNGEE. Source study methods: Nucleated cell counts were estimated from reference gene primer amplification. Assay used: immunoSEQ multiplex PCR; TCRdb lists only in-frame clones, some missing. V and J calls and clone size are as listed in that table; D and trimming were resolved from the DNA. The table lists tens of thousands of clones, about 92% of them singletons. Material: peripheral blood. The receptor comes from a man aged 45 to 65 with COVID-19, enrolled during active disease. This chain connects TRBV9 to TRBJ2-3, with 11 nucleotides matching TRBD2. This chain's CDR3 is CASSRLAGTTDTQYF. The CDR3 DNA reads TGTGCCAGCAGCCGACTAGCGGGAACCACAGATACGCAGTATTTT.